This TCR beta chain was sequenced during a study of blood T cells in healthy people across ages. Findings and limits, study-wide: CMV infection status of these donors was not known. Estimates drawn from one million T cells were deemed to understate diversity.

A second PCR of about 7 to 12 cycles used a sample-barcoded 5' primer and a J-beta primer mix. Unique molecular identifiers of 12 random nucleotides labeled each cDNA. TCRdb re-called the 5' RACE reads with MiXCR, one entry per CDR3 protein. The sample carries 700,000 or so distinct CDR3 sequences, over 20% recorded once. On this clonotype: The antigen remains undetermined.

The CDR3 covers 17 residues. Germline CDR1 SGHAT, CDR2 FQNNGV. Trimming pared 0 bases from V and 0 bases from J, leaving 14 bases between. This sequence joins TRBV11-2 and TRBJ1-1; D remains unclear. Sample: blood. This receptor was obtained from a man between 65 and 79 years old in good health. The CDR3: CASSLEDVRSLNTEAFF. CDR3 coding DNA: TGTGCCAGCAGCTTAGAGGACGTCCGCTCCTTGAACACTGAAGCTTTCTTT.